Following are 5 T cell receptor beta chains from one sample sequenced in a study of T cells in Graves' hyperthyroidism and ophthalmopathy. It was RNA transcripts that yielded the amplified TCR beta CDR3 regions. First-round RT-PCR with HTBI primers amplified the TCR CDR3 region. Using its own MiXCR run on the multiplex PCR reads, TCRdb lists one record per CDR3 protein. The table lists roughly 600,000 distinct CDR3 sequences, about 14% of them singletons. Sample: blood. Receptors originate from a woman aged 45-65 years with Graves' ophthalmopathy.

The chain recombines TRBV4-1 with TRBJ2-5; 10 bases fit TRBD2. The CDR3 consists of 16 residues. CDR1 is MGHRA and CDR2 is YSYEKL in the germline V gene. The V and J ends lost 2 bases and 2 bases, in that order; junction bases with no gene match: 5. The CDR3 bases are TGCGCCAGCAGCCAACTAGCGGGAGACCGACAAGAGACCCAGTACTTC. This gives the protein CASSQLAGDRQETQYF.

In its sample, this clonotype was seen many times. The chain employs TRBV9 and TRBJ2-3; D tentatively fits TRBD1 or TRBD2 (5 bases each). The V gene lost 6 bases and the J gene lost 3 bases, with 11 bases spanning the gap. Germline CDR1 reads SGDLS; CDR2 reads YYNGEE. The CDR3 totals 13 residues. The CDR3 DNA sequence: TGTGCCAGCAACCCCGGGACGACAGATACGCAGTATTTT. Translating gives CASNPGTTDTQYF. The variable domain in full, completed from reference TRBV9 and TRBJ2-3, reads DSGVTQTPKHLITATGQRVTLRCSPRSGDLSVYWYQQSLDQGLQFLIQYYNGEERAKGNILERFSAQQFPDLHSELNLSSLELGDSALYFCASNPGTTDTQYFGPGTRLTVL.

The sample holds many counts of this clonotype. The chain combines TRBV2 with TRBJ1-1; TRBD1 matches 9 bases. The length of the CDR3 is 13 residues. After removal of 9 bases from V and 11 bases from J, the junction contained 13 bases not matched to a gene. Germline CDR1 reads SNHLY; CDR2 reads FYNNEI. The CDR3 DNA sequence: TGTGCCAGAAAAGAGACAGGGACAGGGTGGGCTTTCTTT. Translation gives CARKETGTGWAFF.

This clonotype was detected only a few times. The DNA of the CDR3 is TGTGCCAGTAGCCTAGGGCGGGACAGGGGGAAAGAGACCCAGTACTTC. It encodes CASSLGRDRGKETQYF. The chain has TRBV19 and TRBJ2-5, with 11 bases aligning to TRBD1. V shed 6 bases, J shed 3 bases, and the junction held 9 bases outside the gene matches. The CDR3 sequence is 16 residues long. Germline V gene sequence: CDR1 LNHDA, CDR2 SQIVND (reference sequence).

This clonotype occurred many times. This rearrangement joins TRBV3-1 to TRBJ2-3; D possibly corresponds to TRBD2 (6 bases). Trimming cost V 4 bases and J 1 base, with 15 bases left between them. Germline-derived CDR1 and CDR2 are LGHDT and YNNKEL (reference sequence). The CDR3 contains 16 residues. CDR3 in amino acids: CASSPWVGGGTDTQYF. The CDR3 bases are TGTGCCAGCAGCCCCTGGGTGGGAGGCGGCACAGATACGCAGTATTTT.